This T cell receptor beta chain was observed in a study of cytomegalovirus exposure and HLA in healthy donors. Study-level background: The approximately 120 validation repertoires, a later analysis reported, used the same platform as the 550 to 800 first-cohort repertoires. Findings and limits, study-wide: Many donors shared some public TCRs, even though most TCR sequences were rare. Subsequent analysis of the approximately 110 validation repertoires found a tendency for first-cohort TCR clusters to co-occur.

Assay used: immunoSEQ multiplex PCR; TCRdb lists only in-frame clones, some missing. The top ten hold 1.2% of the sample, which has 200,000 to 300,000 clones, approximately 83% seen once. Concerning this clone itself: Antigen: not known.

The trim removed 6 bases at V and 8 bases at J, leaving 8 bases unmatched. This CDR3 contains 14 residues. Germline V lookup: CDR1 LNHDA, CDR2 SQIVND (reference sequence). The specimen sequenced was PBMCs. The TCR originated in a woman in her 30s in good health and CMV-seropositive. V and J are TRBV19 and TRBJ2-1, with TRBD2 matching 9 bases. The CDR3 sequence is CASSSGRMDYEQFF. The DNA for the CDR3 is TGTGCCAGTAGCAGCGGGAGGATGGACTATGAGCAGTTCTTC. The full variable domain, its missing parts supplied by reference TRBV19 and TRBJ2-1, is DGGITQSPKYLFRKEGQNVTLSCEQNLNHDAMYWYRQDPGQGLRLIYYSQIVNDFQKGDIAEGYSVSREKKESFPLTVTSAQKNPTAFYLCASSSGRMDYEQFFGPGTRLTVL.